The next 5 T cell receptor beta chains were all read from a single sample in a study of cytomegalovirus exposure and HLA in healthy donors (dated by TCRdb to the late 2010s). The library was obtained by the immunoSEQ multiplex PCR assay. The multiplex PCR relied on a mix of 60 forward primers for TCR Vbeta segments and 13 reverse primers for TCR Jbeta segments. TCRdb obtained this table from immuneACCESS and retained in-frame rearrangements with V and J assigned. These tables miss some clones; where compared with another copy, unresolved V genes account for less than half of the shortfall, and the remainder is unexplained. A total of approximately 100,000 clones appear in this sample, around 82% of them only once. 3% to 4.5% of the sample is held by the ten biggest clonotypes. Sequenced: PBMCs. These receptors were taken from a woman in her forties or fifties in good health and CMV-seropositive.

V is TRBV21-1 and J is TRBJ2-7; the table names TRBD2, a call not compared with the DNA. TRBV21-1 is a listed pseudogene. The CDR3 covers 8 residues. The CDR3: CASSKERV. CDR3 in DNA: TGTGCCAGCAGCAAAGAACGGGTC.

The J gene is TRBJ2-1, the V gene TRBV10-3; 7 bases are shared with TRBD1. CDR1 is ENHRY and CDR2 is SYGVKD in the germline V gene. Trimming cost V 4 bases and J 8 bases; bases outside gene matches: 8. The CDR3 totals 14 residues. The CDR3, as DNA: TGTGCCATCAGTGCTGAGGGTCAGGGGGATGAGCAGTTCTTC. Its translation: CAISAEGQGDEQFF.

The chain couples TRBV18 to TRBJ2-5; 8 positions agree with TRBD2. The J call may be faulty, since TRBJ2-7 better matches the DNA end. In germline, CDR1 is KGHSH, CDR2 LQKENI. The CDR3 is 15 amino acids. CDR3 protein: CASSPPSGNHYEQYF. The CDR3 DNA follows: TGTGCCAGCTCACCACCTAGCGGGAATCACTACGAGCAGTACTTC.

The V and J genes are TRBV11-3 and TRBJ2-1; D gene unclear. Trimming took 4 bases from V and 0 from J, leaving 7 bases between them. CDR3 size: 14 residues. Looked up from germline, CDR1 is SGHNT and CDR2 is YENEEA. CDR3 sequence reads: CASSSFSSYNEQFF. The CDR3 DNA sequence: TGTGCCAGCAGCTCCTTCAGCTCCTACAATGAGCAGTTCTTC.

This clone was observed once. The rearrangement uses TRBV7-9 and TRBJ2-5; weak D call: TRBD2 (7 bases). CDR3 size: 17 residues. Trimming removed 5 bases at V and 11 bases at J, with 30 bases between. Germline V gene data show CDR1 as SEHNR and CDR2 as FQNEAQ (reference sequence). The CDR3 DNA is TGTGCCAGCAGCCCCCCTGGGGGGGCACGGAAGGGACCTGAGCAGTACTTC. Amino acid sequence: CASSPPGGARKGPEQYF.